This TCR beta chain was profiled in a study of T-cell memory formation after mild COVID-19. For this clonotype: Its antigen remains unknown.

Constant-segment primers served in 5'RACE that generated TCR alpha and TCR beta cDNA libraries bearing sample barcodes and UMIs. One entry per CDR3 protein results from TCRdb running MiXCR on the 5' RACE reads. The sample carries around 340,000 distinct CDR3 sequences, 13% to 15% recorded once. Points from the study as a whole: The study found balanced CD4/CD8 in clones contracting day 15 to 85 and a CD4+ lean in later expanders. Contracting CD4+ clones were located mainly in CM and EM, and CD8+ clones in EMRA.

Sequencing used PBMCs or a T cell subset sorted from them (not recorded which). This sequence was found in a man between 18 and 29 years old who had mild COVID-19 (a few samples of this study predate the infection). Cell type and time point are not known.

The CDR3 bases are TGTGCCAGCAGTTACTCCTGGACTCGACACATCAACGTCCTGACTTTC. It codes for CASSYSWTRHINVLTF. V gene TRBV6-2 or TRBV6-3 combines with J gene TRBJ2-6; tentatively, D is TRBD2 (5 bases). Germline V CDR1 and CDR2: MNHEY, SVGEGT. Deletions cut 0 bases from V and 9 bases from J, with 15 bases between. CDR3 size: 16 residues.